Described below is a single T cell receptor (beta chain) sequence and its context. The target antigen is unknown. TCRdb itself ran the 5' RACE reads through MiXCR, one entry per CDR3 protein. This table has a few hundred thousand distinct CDR3 sequences, around a sixth appearing once. Losses at the gene ends were 2 bases for V and 2 bases for J; bases not matched to a gene: 11. The CDR3 contains 18 residues. CDR1 MNHEY and CDR2 SVGEGT come from the germline V gene. The entry originates in a study of T-cell memory formation after mild COVID-19. Study context: Largely donor-specific sequence clusters came from two donors. Regarding the study as a whole: CD4+ contracting clones were mainly CM and EM; CD8+ ones, EMRA. In second-wave clones peaking day 37, SARS-CoV-2 specificity remained unconfirmed. While clones contracting from day 15 to 85 were balanced between CD4 and CD8, later expanders leaned CD4+.

This sequence joins TRBV6-2 or TRBV6-3 and TRBJ1-2; 10 nucleotides match TRBD1. What was sequenced was PBMCs or a T cell subset sorted from them (not recorded which). This clonotype was obtained from a man younger than 35 who had mild COVID-19 (a few samples of this study predate the infection). Cell type and time point are not known. Here the CDR3 DNA reads TGTGCCAGCAGTTACGACCCGGGACAGGGGATGAGGAACTATGGCTACACCTTC. It codes for CASSYDPGQGMRNYGYTF.